These 4 T cell receptor beta chains came from one sample sequenced in a study of blood T cell repertoires in COVID-19. The method was immunoSEQ multiplex PCR; TCRdb's version includes in-frame clones alone and lacks a portion of them. The data contain about 140,000 clones, roughly 84% of them singletons. Sample: peripheral blood. The receptors were sampled from a woman aged 60-75 years with acute or convalescent COVID-19.

In its sample, this clone was seen a few times. The V and J genes are TRBV10-3 and TRBJ2-7; 10 bases are a match to TRBD1. The CDR3 totals 12 residues. CDR1 ENHRY and CDR2 SYGVKD come from the germline V gene. With V trimmed by 6 bases and J by 5 bases, 1 base remained unmatched. The CDR3, as DNA: TGTGCCATCAGGGGACAGGGGAACGAGCAGTACTTC. Its translation is CAIRGQGNEQYF.

V and J are TRBV6-5 and TRBJ1-4; possible D gene TRBD1, 6 bases. The CDR3 loop spans 15 amino acids. Germline CDR1 is MNHEY and CDR2 is SVGAGI. Trimming stripped 6 bases from V and 7 bases from J, with 18 bases between. CDR3 DNA: TGTGCCAGCAGGACCCAAGGGGAGGGGGGTGAAAAACTGTTTTTT. Translated: CASRTQGEGGEKLFF.

This clone was observed once. V is TRBV27 and J is TRBJ2-3; the match to TRBD2 covers 9 bases. CDR1 is MNHEY and CDR2 is SMNVEV in the germline V gene (reference sequence). The CDR3 spans 16 residues. V lost 6 bases and J lost 4; bases outside the gene matches: 11. CDR3 sequence reads: CASSKVAGESADTQYF. CDR3 in DNA: TGTGCCAGCAGCAAAGTAGCGGGAGAGAGCGCAGATACGCAGTATTTT.

The rearrangement links TRBV27 to TRBJ2-5; a weak D match, TRBD1 (6 bases). V dropped 10 bases and J dropped 0 bases, with 15 bases sitting between them. Germline V gene lookup returns CDR1 MNHEY and CDR2 SMNVEV (reference sequence). The CDR3 is 14 amino acids. The CDR3 DNA reads as TGTGCCACCGTCCTCACAGGGAACCAAGAGACCCAGTACTTC. Translation: CATVLTGNQETQYF.